The T cell receptor beta chain under discussion was sequenced for a study of graft-versus-host responses after intestinal transplantation. Sequencing was performed with immunoSEQ multiplex PCR; in TCRdb, only in-frame clones are kept and a portion is missing. Of 95,000 to 110,000 clones in the sample, approximately 90% were seen once. The length of the CDR3 is 15 residues. Trimming left V 4 bases short and J 7 bases short, with 17 bases between. Looked up from germline, CDR1 is MNHEY and CDR2 is SVGAGI. With respect to this clone: What it binds is not known.

This clonotype originated in a human donor who was the organ donor for an intestinal transplant. The starting material was unstimulated CD4+ T cells sorted from spleen or lymph node cells, obtained before transplant. The chain uses TRBV6-5 and TRBJ1-5; tentative D call: TRBD1 (5 bases). The CDR3 sequence: CASSSNRGVWQPQHF. CDR3 in DNA: TGTGCCAGCAGTTCCAATCGAGGGGTATGGCAGCCCCAGCATTTT.